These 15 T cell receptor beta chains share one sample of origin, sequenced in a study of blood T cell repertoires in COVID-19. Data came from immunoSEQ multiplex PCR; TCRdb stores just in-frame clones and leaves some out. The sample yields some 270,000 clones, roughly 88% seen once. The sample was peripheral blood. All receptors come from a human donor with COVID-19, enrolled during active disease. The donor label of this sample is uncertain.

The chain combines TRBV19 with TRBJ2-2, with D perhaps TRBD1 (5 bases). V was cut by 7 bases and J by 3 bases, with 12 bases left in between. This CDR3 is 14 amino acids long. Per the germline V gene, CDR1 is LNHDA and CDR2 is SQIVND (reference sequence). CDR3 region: CASNFRVYTGELFF. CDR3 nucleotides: TGTGCCAGTAACTTCAGGGTATACACCGGGGAGCTGTTTTTT.

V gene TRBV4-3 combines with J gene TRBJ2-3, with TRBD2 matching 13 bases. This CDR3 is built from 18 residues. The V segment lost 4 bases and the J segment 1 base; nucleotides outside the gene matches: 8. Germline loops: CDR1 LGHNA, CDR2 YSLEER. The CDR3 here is CASSPTSGRAAGTDTQYF. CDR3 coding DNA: TGCGCCAGCAGCCCTACTAGCGGGAGGGCCGCGGGCACAGATACGCAGTATTTT.

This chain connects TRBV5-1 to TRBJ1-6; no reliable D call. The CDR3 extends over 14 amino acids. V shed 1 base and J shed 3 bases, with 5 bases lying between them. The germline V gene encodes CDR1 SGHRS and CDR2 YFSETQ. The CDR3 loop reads CASSLQNYNSPLHF. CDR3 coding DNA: TGCGCCAGCAGCTTGCAGAACTATAATTCACCCCTCCACTTT.

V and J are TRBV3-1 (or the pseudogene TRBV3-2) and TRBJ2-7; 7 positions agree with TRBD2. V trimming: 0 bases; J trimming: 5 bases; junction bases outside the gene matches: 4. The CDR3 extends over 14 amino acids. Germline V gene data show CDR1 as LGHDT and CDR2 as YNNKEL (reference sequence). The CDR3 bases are TGTGCCAGCAGCCAAGAGGGGGGGTGGGACGAGCAGTACTTC. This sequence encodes CASSQEGGWDEQYF.

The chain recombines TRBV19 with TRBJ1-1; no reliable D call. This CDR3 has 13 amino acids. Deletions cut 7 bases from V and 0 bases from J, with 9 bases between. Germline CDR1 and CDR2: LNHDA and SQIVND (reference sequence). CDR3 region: CASITRMNTEAFF. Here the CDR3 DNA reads TGTGCCAGTATCACCAGAATGAACACTGAAGCTTTCTTT.

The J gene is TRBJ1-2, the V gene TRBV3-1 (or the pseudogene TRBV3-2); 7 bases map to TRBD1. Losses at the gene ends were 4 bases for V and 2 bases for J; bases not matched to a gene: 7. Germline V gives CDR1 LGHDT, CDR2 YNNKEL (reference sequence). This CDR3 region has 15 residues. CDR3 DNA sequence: TGTGCCAGCAGCCTCGGGCGGGGACAGAACTATGGCTACACCTTC. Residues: CASSLGRGQNYGYTF.

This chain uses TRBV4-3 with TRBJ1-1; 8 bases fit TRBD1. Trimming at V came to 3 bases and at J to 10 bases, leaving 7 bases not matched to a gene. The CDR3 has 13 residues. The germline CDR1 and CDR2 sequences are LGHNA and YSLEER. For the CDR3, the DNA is TGCGCCAGCAGCCAGGGCAGGGGGCTCTCAGCTTTCTTT. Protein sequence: CASSQGRGLSAFF.

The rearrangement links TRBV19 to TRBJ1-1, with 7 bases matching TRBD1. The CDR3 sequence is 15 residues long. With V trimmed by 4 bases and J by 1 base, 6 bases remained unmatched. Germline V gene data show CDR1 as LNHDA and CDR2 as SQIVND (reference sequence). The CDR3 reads CASSTSGQRNTEAFF. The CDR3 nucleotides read TGTGCCAGTAGTACCTCGGGACAGAGGAACACTGAAGCTTTCTTT.

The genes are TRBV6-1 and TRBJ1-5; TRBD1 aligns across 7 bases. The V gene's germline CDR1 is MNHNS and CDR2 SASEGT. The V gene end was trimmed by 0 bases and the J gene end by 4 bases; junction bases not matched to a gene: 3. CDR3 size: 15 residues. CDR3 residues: CASSEAGTDNQPQHF. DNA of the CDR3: TGTGCCAGCAGTGAAGCCGGGACAGATAATCAGCCCCAGCATTTT.

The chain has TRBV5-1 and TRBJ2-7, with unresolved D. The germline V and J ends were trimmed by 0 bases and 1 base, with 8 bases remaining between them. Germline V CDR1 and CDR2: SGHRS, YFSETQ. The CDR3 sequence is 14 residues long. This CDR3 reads CASSLVAASYEQYF. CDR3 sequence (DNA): TGCGCCAGCAGCTTGGTTGCGGCGTCCTACGAGCAGTACTTC.

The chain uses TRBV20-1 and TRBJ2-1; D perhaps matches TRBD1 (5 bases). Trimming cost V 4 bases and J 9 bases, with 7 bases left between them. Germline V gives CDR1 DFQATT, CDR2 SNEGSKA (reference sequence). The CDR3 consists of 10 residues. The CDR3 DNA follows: TGCAGTGCTACAGGGCCTGAGCAGTTCTTC. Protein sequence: CSATGPEQFF.

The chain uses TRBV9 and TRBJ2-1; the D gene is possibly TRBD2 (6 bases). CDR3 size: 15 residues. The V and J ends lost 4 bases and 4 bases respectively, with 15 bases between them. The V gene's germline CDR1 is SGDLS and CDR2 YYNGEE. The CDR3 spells CASSPAASAYNEQFF. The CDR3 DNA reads TGTGCCAGCAGCCCCGCGGCTAGCGCTTACAATGAGCAGTTCTTC.

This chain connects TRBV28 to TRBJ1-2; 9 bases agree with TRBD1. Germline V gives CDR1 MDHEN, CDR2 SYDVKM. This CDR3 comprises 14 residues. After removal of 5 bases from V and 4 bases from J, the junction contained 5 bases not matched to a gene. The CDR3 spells CASSLPGQGYGYTF. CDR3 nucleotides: TGTGCCAGCAGTCTCCCGGGACAGGGCTATGGCTACACCTTC.

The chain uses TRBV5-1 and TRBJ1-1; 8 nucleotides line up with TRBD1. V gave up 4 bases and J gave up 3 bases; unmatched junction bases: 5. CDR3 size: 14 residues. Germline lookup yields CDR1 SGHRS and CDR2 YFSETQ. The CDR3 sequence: CASSEQGVDTEAFF. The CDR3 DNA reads TGCGCCAGCAGCGAACAGGGGGTAGACACTGAAGCTTTCTTT.

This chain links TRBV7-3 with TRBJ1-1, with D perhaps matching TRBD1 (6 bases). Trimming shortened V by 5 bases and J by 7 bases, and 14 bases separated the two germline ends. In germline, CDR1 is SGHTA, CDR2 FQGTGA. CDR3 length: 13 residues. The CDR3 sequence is CASSTQGRDEAFF. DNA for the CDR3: TGTGCCAGCAGCACACAGGGTAGGGATGAAGCTTTCTTT.